This TCR beta chain was identified in a study of blood T cell repertoires in COVID-19 (dated by TCRdb to about 2020). Notes on the research overall: Samples covering the acute and convalescent phases of COVID-19 were provided by collaborators in the United States, Italy and Spain. A de-identified subject ID, COVID-19 status, age in years and sex were almost always included in the sample metadata. The material from the prospective study consisted of cDNA or gDNA derived from T cells, B-cell-depleted T cells, or PBMCs. Where available, HLA class I and class II types were obtained from metadata supplied by the sample provider rather than from assay-based typing. The samples were drawn from two sources: the first 160 participants of the ongoing ImmuneRACE study, and approximately 1,300 subjects contributed by 6 global collaborators. Subjects who had been exposed to COVID-19, were actively infected with it, or had recovered from it provided the deeply sampled blood TCRbeta repertoires that made up the dataset. The repertoires were released in a freely available public database intended as a resource for research on the immune response to SARS-CoV-2.

Study-wide findings and limitations: How much clinical and demographic metadata was included differed by source and by participant, and the metadata was provided uncurated.

TCRbeta CDR3 regions were amplified from genomic DNA using the immunoSEQ Assay, a bias-controlled multiplex PCR. The source study handled its data this way. The number of nucleated cells in each sample was estimated from the amplification of reference gene primers within the assay. To quantify the absolute abundance of each unique TCRbeta CDR3 rearrangement, sequence reads were collapsed and filtered. For each sample, productive Simpson clonality was calculated as the square root of Simpson's diversity index over productive rearrangements. This immuneACCESS table, as held by TCRdb, lists in-frame sequences with V and J called but not all clones. Of the missing ones, under half trace to an unresolved V gene in checked studies; the others have no known cause. That table gives V, J and clone size, and the DNA gave D and trimming. This sample gives 30,000 to 35,000 clones in total; around 90% of them show up just once. The ten largest make up around 4.9% of the sample.

A note on this clone: Its recognized antigen is unknown. No clone much larger than this one lies a single base away; base qualities are absent.

The collaborating institutions used their own protocols to collect whole blood in K2EDTA tubes. For TCRbeta analysis, collaborators shipped samples as frozen whole blood, isolated PBMCs, or DNA extracted from either of those sample types. Trimming accounts for 0 bases at V and 3 bases at J, while the number of junction bases matched to no gene is 4. The CDR3 runs 16 residues from the cysteine to the phenylalanine. The entry retains the CDR3 DNA only, 48 bases that are in frame from base 1. As encoded in the germline V gene, CDR1 is MNHEY while CDR2 is SVGEGT. This receptor was taken from a woman in her seventies with active COVID-19. The sequencing sample was made of peripheral blood. In this chain, TRBV6-2 or TRBV6-3 is recombined with TRBJ2-5, and 10 junction bases match TRBD2. The CDR3 region: CASSYSLGTSEETQYF. In nucleotides, the sequence is TGTGCCAGCAGTTACTCGCTGGGGACTAGCGAAGAGACCCAGTACTTC.